The sequence of this T cell receptor (beta chain) was determined in a study of CD8 T cells in ankylosing spondylitis. V was clipped by 7 bases and J by 5 bases, with 8 bases between them. CDR3 length equals 10 residues. From germline, CDR1 is SQVTM and CDR2 ANQGSEA. At least ten counts were recorded for this clonotype. TCRdb re-called the 5' RACE reads through MiXCR, storing one row per CDR3 protein. Of hundreds of thousands of distinct CDR3 sequences in the sample, around 20% were seen once. The sample comprised blood, either unsorted or a sorted T cell fraction (not recorded which). The genes are TRBV29-1 and TRBJ2-5, with D hard to call. The sequence derives from a female donor with ankylosing spondylitis or in good health (not recorded which). The CDR3 is CSGEVETQYF. The CDR3 coding sequence is TGCAGCGGTGAGGTGGAGACCCAGTACTTC.